These 19 T cell receptor beta chains were all obtained from the same sample, sequenced in a study of T cell responses to AZD1222 COVID-19 vaccine. This table comes from immunoSEQ multiplex PCR, and its TCRdb copy is limited to in-frame clones, with some not included. Of over 100,000 clones listed, around nine tenths are singletons. Sequencing used peripheral blood, obtained on day 0 of AZD1222 vaccination. These receptor sequences come from an adult in good health.

CDR3 region: CASSFRRRSEAFF. DNA for the CDR3: TGTGCCAGCAGTTTCCGACGAAGGAGCGAAGCTTTCTTT. The chain recombines TRBV28 with TRBJ1-1, with D unresolved. The length of the CDR3 is 13 residues. V gave up 3 bases and J gave up 8 bases, with 13 bases separating them. The germline V gene encodes CDR1 MDHEN and CDR2 SYDVKM.

The chain carries TRBV6-6 and TRBJ1-5; TRBD1 is a possible D gene (6 bases). The CDR3 runs 14 residues. Deletions cut 6 bases from V and 3 bases from J, with 12 bases between. The V gene's germline CDR1 is MNHNY and CDR2 SVGAGI (reference sequence). CDR3 loop: CASRQGSNNQPQHF. The CDR3 DNA sequence: TGTGCCAGCAGGCAGGGGAGTAACAATCAGCCCCAGCATTTT.

This clone was detected only a few times. The chain links TRBV2 to TRBJ2-5; D not resolved. Trimming cost V 7 bases and J 1 base, with 16 bases left between them. The germline V gene has CDR1 SNHLY and CDR2 FYNNEI. The CDR3 is made up of 15 amino acids. In DNA form, the CDR3 reads TGTGCCAGCACGGCCCGCACAGCCTCCCAAGAGACCCAGTACTTC. Translating it yields CASTARTASQETQYF.

This chain joins TRBV5-5 and TRBJ1-1; no reliable D call. Germline assignment: CDR1 SGHKS and CDR2 YYEKEE (reference sequence). The V end was cut by 5 bases, the J end by 2 bases, with 13 bases between. This CDR3 region has 14 residues. The CDR3 bases are TGTGCCAGCAGGACGCGGGAGCTAAACACTGAAGCTTTCTTT. Translation gives CASRTRELNTEAFF.

V and J are TRBV5-1 and TRBJ1-1, with unresolved D. CDR3 size: 14 residues. Trimming took 1 base from V and 1 from J, leaving 8 bases between them. The germline gives CDR1 SGHRS, CDR2 YFSETQ. CDR3 DNA sequence: TGCGCCAGCAGCTTGTCCAGTTCGAACACTGAAGCTTTCTTT. It translates to CASSLSSSNTEAFF. Together with reference TRBV5-1 and TRBJ1-1, the CDR3 gives the full variable domain: KAGVTQTPRYLIKTRGQQVTLSCSPISGHRSVSWYQQTPGQGLQFLFEYFSETQRNKGNFPGRFSGRQFSNSRSEMNVSTLELGDSALYLCASSLSSSNTEAFFGQGTRLTVV.

The rearrangement uses TRBV5-6 and TRBJ1-1; D uncertain. Germline CDR1 is SGHDT and CDR2 is YYEEEE. CDR3 size: 13 residues. V lost 0 bases and J lost 3, with 6 bases in between. This CDR3 is CASSLGEDTEAFF. CDR3 sequence (DNA): TGTGCCAGCAGCTTGGGAGAGGACACTGAAGCTTTCTTT.

The gene calls are TRBV4-2 and TRBJ2-1, with D unresolved. Germline V gene lookup returns CDR1 LGHNA and CDR2 YNFKEQ. The germline V and J ends were trimmed by 1 base and 4 bases, with 14 bases remaining between them. The CDR3 is 16 residues long. CDR3 amino acids: CASSQGGTEPYNEQFF. CDR3 DNA sequence: TGTGCCAGCAGCCAAGGTGGAACCGAACCATACAATGAGCAGTTCTTC.

This chain links TRBV3-1 (or the pseudogene TRBV3-2) with TRBJ2-5; 8 positions agree with TRBD1. The CDR3 extends over 18 amino acids. The germline gives CDR1 LGHDT, CDR2 YNNKEL (reference sequence). The V segment lost 0 bases and the J segment 5 bases; nucleotides outside the gene matches: 14. For the CDR3, the DNA is TGTGCCAGCAGCCAAGAGAACCCTTGGACAGGGCTAGGGGAGACCCAGTACTTC. This gives the protein CASSQENPWTGLGETQYF.

The V gene is TRBV5-5, the J gene TRBJ2-1, with 14 bases identical to TRBD2. Germline lookup yields CDR1 SGHKS and CDR2 YYEKEE (reference sequence). The CDR3 length is 15 residues. The ends lost 5 bases at V and 7 bases at J; junction bases unmatched: 5. CDR3 region: CASSPGTSGGNEQFF. The CDR3 coding sequence is TGTGCCAGCAGTCCTGGGACTAGCGGGGGAAATGAGCAGTTCTTC.

The rearrangement links TRBV7-6 to TRBJ1-4; tentative D call: TRBD1 (5 bases). The CDR3 has 18 amino acids. Between the trimmed V and J ends, which lost 2 bases and 5 bases, there was a span of 21 bases. CDR1 is SGHVS, CDR2 FNYEAQ, per germline. The CDR3 nucleotides are TGTGCCAGCAGCTTAAACTCCAGGACAACCCTGGGAAATGAAAAACTGTTTTTT. Translated, it gives CASSLNSRTTLGNEKLFF.

The CDR3 sequence: CASSGNQGAKGNTIYF. The CDR3, as DNA: TGTGCCAGCAGTGGAAACCAGGGGGCGAAGGGAAACACCATATATTTT. The chain carries TRBV25-1 and TRBJ1-3; TRBD1 matches 8 bases. The CDR3 runs to 16 residues. Germline values: CDR1 MGHDK, CDR2 SYGVNS. Unmatched junction bases numbered 9, after V lost 4 bases and J lost 4 bases.

V is TRBV7-2 and J is TRBJ2-2; D remains unclear. Trimming removed 3 bases at V and 1 base at J, with 9 bases between. There are 15 residues in the CDR3. CDR1 is SGHTA and CDR2 is FQGNSA in the germline V gene. The chain's CDR3 is CASSFSALNTGELFF. The CDR3 DNA sequence: TGTGCCAGCAGCTTCAGCGCTCTGAACACCGGGGAGCTGTTTTTT.

The V gene is TRBV18, the J gene TRBJ2-7, with D perhaps matching TRBD1 or TRBD2 (5 bases each). CDR3 length equals 13 residues. The ends were cut back, 4 bases at V and 2 bases at J, with 9 bases in the middle. Germline V gene data show CDR1 as KGHSH and CDR2 as LQKENI. CDR3 amino acids: CASSRGFAYEQYF. The CDR3 region has the DNA TGTGCCAGCTCACGGGGGTTTGCCTACGAGCAGTACTTC.

The J gene is TRBJ2-7, the V gene TRBV5-5; D not resolved. This CDR3 has 15 amino acids. Germline V gene data show CDR1 as SGHKS and CDR2 as YYEKEE (reference sequence). Trimming cost V 2 bases and J 1 base, with 13 bases left between them. The CDR3 is CASSFGSAVSYEQYF. As DNA, the CDR3 is TGTGCCAGCAGCTTTGGGTCGGCGGTATCCTACGAGCAGTACTTC.

The chain combines TRBV24-1 with TRBJ1-4, with 7 nucleotides matching TRBD1. The V gene's germline CDR1 is KGHDR and CDR2 SFDVKD. The CDR3 extends over 15 amino acids. Germline trimming cut 4 bases from V and 3 bases from J; bases unmatched to any gene: 4. CDR3 nucleotides: TGTGCCACCAGTGACCGCGGGACAGCTAATGAAAAACTGTTTTTT. This translates into CATSDRGTANEKLFF.

This clone was picked up one time. This chain links TRBV18 with TRBJ1-2, with 8 positions matching TRBD1. After removal of 6 bases from V and 3 bases from J, the junction contained 3 bases not matched to a gene. Looked up from germline, CDR1 is KGHSH and CDR2 is LQKENI. This CDR3 region has 13 residues. This chain's CDR3 is CASSPTGDYGYTF. CDR3 sequence (DNA): TGTGCCAGCTCTCCGACAGGGGACTATGGCTACACCTTC.

This chain uses TRBV7-3 with TRBJ1-1; no definite D call. This CDR3 region has 13 residues. Trimming pared 5 bases from V and 4 bases from J, leaving 11 bases between. In germline, CDR1 is SGHTA, CDR2 FQGTGA. The CDR3 protein is CASSTRGGTEAFF. CDR3 bases: TGTGCCAGCAGCACTCGGGGTGGCACTGAAGCTTTCTTT.

V is TRBV25-1 and J is TRBJ1-3, with D unclear. V shed 4 bases and J shed 2 bases, with 12 bases lying between them. Germline V gene data show CDR1 as MGHDK and CDR2 as SYGVNS. CDR3 length: 15 amino acids. The CDR3 spells CASSVGDAPGNTIYF. In DNA, the CDR3 is TGTGCCAGCAGTGTGGGAGACGCTCCTGGAAACACCATATATTTT.

This sequence joins TRBV6-2 or TRBV6-3 and TRBJ2-2; tentative D call: TRBD2 (6 bases). The V gene's germline CDR1 is MNHEY and CDR2 SVGEGT. The CDR3 is made up of 15 amino acids. Trimming shortened V by 5 bases and J by 1 base, and 11 bases separated the two germline ends. The CDR3, as DNA: TGTGCCAGCAGTGCCCCCGGGAGGAACACCGGGGAGCTGTTTTTT. Translated: CASSAPGRNTGELFF.